This TCR beta chain comes out of a study of shared clonotypes between healthy human individuals. Overall study: Plates per donor: three CD4 naive, three CD4 memory, two CD8 naive, one CD8 memory.

Study-level findings and limits: Roughly 5% of naive CD4 clonotypes were shared across a handful of donors.

V shed 5 bases and J 6 bases; nucleotides not matched to a gene: 5. The CDR3 has 14 residues. The germline V gene has CDR1 SGHTA and CDR2 FQGNSA. A note on this clone: Its antigen remains unidentified.

Sequenced by immunoSEQ multiplex PCR; TCRdb stores in-frame clones only, minus some. Of about 2.4 million clones detected, roughly 93% appear once; the ten largest clones hold approximately 0.35%. The sequenced material came from naive CD4+ T cells from PBMCs. Sample subset: CD45RA+ positively selected. The sequence derives from a man aged 18 to 35 in good health. Some clones in this sample may be carry-over from other donors' samples. The rearrangement links TRBV7-2 to TRBJ2-1, with 9 bases identical to TRBD2. DNA of the CDR3: TGTGCCAGCAGCGGAGGACTAGCGCTCAATGAGCAGTTCTTC. Its translation: CASSGGLALNEQFF.